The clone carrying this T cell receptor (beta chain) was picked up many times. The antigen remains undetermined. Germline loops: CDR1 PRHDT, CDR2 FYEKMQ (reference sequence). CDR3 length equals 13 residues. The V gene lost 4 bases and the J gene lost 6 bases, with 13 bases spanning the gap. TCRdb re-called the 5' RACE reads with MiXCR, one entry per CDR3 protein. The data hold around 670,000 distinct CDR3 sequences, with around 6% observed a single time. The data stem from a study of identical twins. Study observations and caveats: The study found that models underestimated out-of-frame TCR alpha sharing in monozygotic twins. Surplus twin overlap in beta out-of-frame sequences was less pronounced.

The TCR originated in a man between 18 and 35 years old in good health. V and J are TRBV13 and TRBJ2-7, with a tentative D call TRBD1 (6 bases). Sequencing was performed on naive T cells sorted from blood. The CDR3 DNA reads TGTGCCAGCAGCTACACAGGGAATCCCGAGCAGTACGTC. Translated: CASSYTGNPEQYV.